One and the same sample provided the 27 T cell receptor beta chains below, sequenced in a study of beta chain features in type 1 diabetes (dated by TCRdb to 2016 to 2019). The method behind the library was the immunoSEQ multiplex PCR assay. The High Capacity cDNA Reverse Transcription Kit was used to reverse transcribe all of the isolated RNA, meaning that expressed TCRB transcripts were what got sequenced. Here the immuneACCESS table is served through TCRdb, limited to in-frame sequences with V and J called. Missing clones are a known gap in these copies; in checked studies unresolved V genes cover under half, and the rest lacks a known reason. The sample contains approximately 400,000 clones, over 12% of them found a single time. Jointly, the top ten make up approximately 0.019% of the sample. Sequencing used naive CD4+ T cells from blood. What this sample's cell subset or site label stands for: true naive CD4+ T cells. These TCRs come from a woman aged 18-35 years in good health.

This clone was counted between two and nine times. The chain couples TRBV27 to TRBJ1-2, with 10 bases fitting TRBD1. Germline lookup yields CDR1 MNHEY and CDR2 SMNVEV (reference sequence). V shed 4 bases and J 4 bases; nucleotides not matched to a gene: 3. CDR3 length: 14 amino acids. The DNA for the CDR3 is TGTGCCAGCAGTTACCGGGACAGGGGCTATGGCTACACCTTC. It translates to CASSYRDRGYGYTF.

This clone was counted a few times. J is TRBJ2-1 and V is TRBV4-1; TRBD2 matches at 15 bases. The CDR3 has 15 amino acids. Germline V gene lookup returns CDR1 MGHRA and CDR2 YSYEKL. V lost 3 bases, J lost 15 bases, and 9 bases stayed unmatched. CDR3 DNA: TGCGCCAGCAGCCAGAGGGGACTAGCGGGAGGAAGTCCGTTCTTC. This sequence encodes CASSQRGLAGGSPFF.

This clone was found a few times. The V gene is TRBV5-4, the J gene TRBJ2-1, with TRBD1 matching over 9 bases. The trim removed 0 bases at V and 5 bases at J, leaving 6 bases unmatched. CDR1 is SGHNT and CDR2 is YYREEE in the germline V gene (reference sequence). CDR3 size: 16 residues. CDR3 loop: CASSLASGQGDNEQFF. DNA of the CDR3: TGTGCCAGCAGCTTGGCTTCGGGACAGGGAGACAATGAGCAGTTCTTC.

This clone was counted between two and nine times. The chain has TRBV28 and TRBJ2-1; no firm D call. This CDR3 region has 11 residues. Trimming removed 8 bases at V and 10 bases at J, with 12 bases between. From germline, CDR1 is MDHEN and CDR2 SYDVKM. Here the CDR3 reads CASWNPTEQFF. CDR3 sequence (DNA): TGTGCCAGCTGGAATCCGACAGAGCAGTTCTTC.

This clone was counted between two and nine times. V and J are TRBV4-1 and TRBJ2-7; D might be TRBD1 (5 bases). This CDR3 comprises 14 residues. Trimming cost V 0 bases and J 1 base, with 7 bases left between them. Germline assignment: CDR1 MGHRA and CDR2 YSYEKL. This chain's CDR3 is CASSQDDRSYEQYF. DNA of the CDR3: TGCGCCAGCAGCCAAGATGACAGATCCTACGAGCAGTACTTC.

The genes are TRBV9 and TRBJ2-5; D unclear. The J call is doubtful: the DNA matches TRBJ2-7 better. CDR1 is SGDLS and CDR2 is YYNGEE in the germline V gene. There are 14 residues in the CDR3. The CDR3 spells CASSVGGSPYEQYF. CDR3 DNA: TGTGCCAGCAGCGTAGGTGGTTCCCCCTACGAGCAGTACTTC.

The CDR3 loop reads CASSKTGSAQPQHF. The CDR3 DNA reads as TGTGCCAGCAGCAAGACAGGTTCTGCTCAGCCCCAGCATTTT. The chain recombines TRBV21-1 with TRBJ1-5; the D call in the table, TRBD1, was not verified against the DNA. TRBV21-1 is designated a pseudogene. This CDR3 is 14 amino acids long.

In its sample, this clone was seen a few times. The chain joins TRBV5-4 to TRBJ2-3; a weak D match, TRBD2 (6 bases). This CDR3 region has 15 residues. Germline CDR1 is SGHNT and CDR2 is YYREEE (reference sequence). V shed 0 bases and J shed 5 bases, with 13 bases lying between them. Written as DNA, the CDR3 is TGTGCCAGCAGCTTGGATAGCGGATCTTTAGATACGCAGTATTTT. Protein sequence: CASSLDSGSLDTQYF.

This clone was detected only a few times. The sample has other DNA sequences that encode this CDR3 too. J is TRBJ1-5 and V is TRBV9; TRBD1 agrees at 7 bases. This CDR3 has 14 residues. V dropped 0 bases and J dropped 5; count of bases not matched to a gene: 2. Germline-derived CDR1 and CDR2 are SGDLS and YYNGEE. This chain's CDR3 is CASSVGTGDQPQHF. In DNA form, the CDR3 reads TGTGCCAGCAGCGTAGGGACAGGTGATCAGCCCCAGCATTTT.

The V and J genes are TRBV11-2 and TRBJ2-7; D may be TRBD2 (6 bases). Trimming removed 3 bases from V and 2 bases from J, with 14 bases in between. Germline values: CDR1 SGHAT, CDR2 FQNNGV. The CDR3 sequence is 15 residues long. The CDR3 reads CASSFSGTETYEQYF. CDR3 in DNA: TGTGCCAGCAGCTTTTCAGGGACTGAGACCTACGAGCAGTACTTC.

The chain carries TRBV7-9 and TRBJ1-2; D uncertain. The CDR3 has 13 amino acids. Between the trimmed V and J ends, which lost 7 bases and 7 bases, there was a span of 16 bases. Germline loops: CDR1 SEHNR, CDR2 FQNEAQ (reference sequence). As DNA, the CDR3 is TGTGCCAGCACCCCTTCCGGGGTGGTTGGCTACACCTTC. This translates into CASTPSGVVGYTF.

The chain has TRBV30 and TRBJ2-1; TRBD2 matches at 8 bases. The CDR3 extends over 15 amino acids. V lost 5 bases to trimming and J lost 0 bases; unmatched junction nucleotides: 6. Germline CDR1 GTSNPN, CDR2 SVGIG (reference sequence). The CDR3 loop is CAWFKRGSSYNEQFF. The CDR3 region has the DNA TGTGCCTGGTTTAAGCGGGGGAGCTCCTACAATGAGCAGTTCTTC.

This clone was seen a few times. This chain joins TRBV7-8 and TRBJ1-1; no clear D gene. The germline V and J ends were trimmed by 0 bases and 9 bases, with 11 bases remaining between them. The CDR3 spans 13 residues. Germline CDR1 and CDR2: SGHVS and FQNEAQ. The CDR3: CASSLAARTKAFF. The DNA of the CDR3 is TGTGCCAGCAGCTTAGCGGCAAGAACTAAAGCTTTCTTT.

There are a few counts of this clone. The chain combines TRBV7-2 with TRBJ2-3; D remains ambiguous. This CDR3 region has 12 residues. Trimming took off 5 bases at V and 6 bases at J, with 9 bases between the two ends. Germline CDR1 SGHTA, CDR2 FQGNSA. As DNA, the CDR3 is TGTGCCAGCAGCCCGCGCCTCGATACGCAGTATTTT. Translation: CASSPRLDTQYF.

The chain couples TRBV28 to TRBJ2-7; D perhaps matches TRBD2 (5 bases). Germline V gene sequence: CDR1 MDHEN, CDR2 SYDVKM. Trimming removed 6 bases at V and 4 bases at J, with 10 bases between. The CDR3 runs 12 residues. In DNA form, the CDR3 reads TGTGCCAGCAGCCCTCAGCGGTACGAGCAGTACTTC. Translated, it gives CASSPQRYEQYF.

V and J are TRBV7-9 and TRBJ2-1, with a possible D match to TRBD2 (6 bases). The germline CDR1 and CDR2 sequences are SEHNR and FQNEAQ (reference sequence). Trimming removed 2 bases from V and 0 bases from J, with 11 bases in between. The CDR3 spans 16 residues. The CDR3 sequence: CASSLPGSRSYNEQFF. CDR3 nucleotide sequence: TGTGCCAGCAGCTTACCCGGGAGCCGCTCCTACAATGAGCAGTTCTTC.

J is TRBJ2-1 and V is TRBV28, with a tentative D call TRBD1 (6 bases). The CDR3 totals 11 residues. The germline V gene has CDR1 MDHEN and CDR2 SYDVKM. The V end lost 3 bases, the J end lost 15 bases, and 12 bases lay between the germline ends. CDR3 protein: CASSFQTGRFF. CDR3 nucleotides: TGTGCCAGCAGTTTCCAGACAGGACGGTTCTTC.

This clone was detected only a few times. V and J are TRBV2 and TRBJ2-3; weak D call: TRBD2 (6 bases). CDR3 length: 16 residues. Per germline, CDR1 SNHLY and CDR2 FYNNEI. The V end lost 2 bases, the J end lost 3 bases, and 15 bases lay between the germline ends. The CDR3 DNA reads TGTGCCAGCAGTGAAAGGGCGGGACTGAAAACAGATACGCAGTATTTT. Encoded protein: CASSERAGLKTDTQYF.

V is TRBV9 and J is TRBJ1-2; 10 bases map to TRBD1. Unmatched junction bases numbered 7, after V lost 2 bases and J lost 6 bases. CDR1 is SGDLS and CDR2 is YYNGEE in the germline V gene. This CDR3 has 15 amino acids. CDR3: CASSVAPGQGNGYTF. The CDR3 bases are TGTGCCAGCAGCGTTGCCCCGGGACAGGGGAATGGCTACACCTTC.

This clone was counted a few times. This chain links TRBV6-5 with TRBJ1-1; 10 bases are a match to TRBD1. Germline CDR1 reads MNHEY; CDR2 reads SVGAGI. V was pared by 6 bases and J by 8 bases, with 6 bases of the junction left unmatched. The CDR3 is 13 residues long. The CDR3, as DNA: TGTGCCAGCAGGGGACAGGGGAGATCGGAAGCTTTCTTT. Amino acids: CASRGQGRSEAFF.

This clone was picked up a small number of times. V usage is TRBV7-7 and J usage is TRBJ2-7; 7 nucleotides align to TRBD1. Trimming removed 1 base from V and 0 bases from J; junction bases left unmatched: 3. Looked up from germline, CDR1 is SSHAT and CDR2 is FNYEAQ (reference sequence). The CDR3 runs to 15 residues. The CDR3 sequence is CASSLDKGASYEQYF. The CDR3 nucleotides are TGTGCCAGCAGCTTAGATAAGGGGGCCTCCTACGAGCAGTACTTC.

This clone was seen only once. The gene calls are TRBV20-1 and TRBJ1-5, with unresolved D. CDR3 length: 11 amino acids. CDR1 and CDR2 from the germline V gene are DFQATT and SNEGSKA (reference sequence). V was cut by 1 base and J by 15 bases, with 13 bases left in between. Here the CDR3 DNA reads TGCAGTGCTAGAGGAGCCGGCCTAGGGCATTTT. Protein product: CSARGAGLGHF.

The V gene is TRBV2, the J gene TRBJ2-5; 7 bases line up with TRBD1. After removal of 4 bases from V and 5 bases from J, the junction contained 4 bases not matched to a gene. From germline, CDR1 is SNHLY and CDR2 FYNNEI. The CDR3 totals 13 residues. CDR3 sequence reads: CASSAGGRETQYF. The DNA for the CDR3 is TGTGCCAGCAGTGCAGGGGGACGGGAGACCCAGTACTTC. Filled out from reference TRBV2 and TRBJ2-5, the complete variable domain reads EPEVTQTPSHQVTQMGQEVILRCVPISNHLYFYWYRQILGQKVEFLVSFYNNEISEKSEIFDDQFSVERPDGSNFTLKIRSTKLEDSAMYFCASSAGGRETQYFGPGTRLLVL.

The table lists this clone with a few counts. The rearrangement joins TRBV13 to TRBJ1-6; D is ambiguous. The CDR3 sequence is 15 residues long. Germline values: CDR1 PRHDT, CDR2 FYEKMQ (reference sequence). V was trimmed by 6 bases and J by 8 bases, leaving 17 bases between them. CDR3 sequence: CASSPGSRVYSPLHF. The CDR3 nucleotides read TGTGCCAGCAGTCCGGGGTCGAGGGTCTATTCACCCCTCCACTTT.

This chain connects TRBV5-1 to TRBJ2-6; tentative D call: TRBD2 (5 bases). The ends were cut back, 4 bases at V and 0 bases at J, with 20 bases in the middle. Germline CDR1 SGHRS, CDR2 YFSETQ. The CDR3 runs to 19 residues. DNA for the CDR3: TGCGCCAGCAGCCCACCCCTCTCTAGAGGGATCTCTGGGGCCAACGTCCTGACTTTC. This codes for CASSPPLSRGISGANVLTF.

This chain joins TRBV5-1 and TRBJ2-4; D might be TRBD1 (6 bases). CDR3 length equals 13 residues. Germline lookup yields CDR1 SGHRS and CDR2 YFSETQ. V was pared by 4 bases and J by 8 bases, with 13 bases between. Here the CDR3 DNA reads TGCGCCAGCAGCCAAGCCAGGGGAGACATTCAGTACTTC. It encodes CASSQARGDIQYF.

This clone occurred a few times. This chain joins TRBV18 and TRBJ2-5; D not certain. CDR1 is KGHSH and CDR2 is LQKENI in the germline V gene. This CDR3 has 14 amino acids. The ends were cut back, 1 base at V and 3 bases at J, with 9 bases in the middle. Written as DNA, the CDR3 is TGTGCCAGCTCACCACAAAACAGAGAAGAGACCCAGTACTTC. This gives the protein CASSPQNREETQYF.